The source of this T cell receptor (beta chain) is a study of vaccination and CD4 T cells after COVID-19. Whole-study context: Median time from COVID diagnosis to post-COVID sampling was about 14 weeks (35 to 161). As control conditions, cultures were given either a CEFX pool serving as positive control, an HIV-1 Nef pool, or no peptide at all.

This clonotype was counted a few times. No antigen is known for it. The CDR3 consists of 15 residues. The V gene's germline CDR1 is MNHEY and CDR2 SMNVEV (reference sequence). V was trimmed by 10 bases and J by 7 bases, leaving 23 bases between them. Cultured CD4+ T cell DNA underwent sequencing with the Oncomine TCR Beta short-read assay. One entry per CDR3 protein, called by TCRdb with MiXCR from the PCR reads. The data contain roughly 12,000 distinct CDR3 sequences, 56% of them singletons. Points from the study as a whole: Median SARS-CoV-2-reactive clonotype numbers rose nonsignificantly, roughly 21 to 38.

Treatment specified: approximately nine-day PBMC culture with coronavirus spike peptide pools or control peptides (ViraFEST assay). Cultures used some 2 million PBMCs per well, 8.5 to 10 IU/ml IL-2 and roughly 9 ug/ml peptides. The J gene is TRBJ2-1, the V gene TRBV27; D is tentatively TRBD1 or TRBD2 (5 bases each). The sequencing sample was made of CD4+ T cells from blood, cultured in vitro. The sequence was obtained from a human donor who had recovered from COVID-19. CDR3 coding DNA: TGTGCCACCATGGGGGTGACCCGATTTTGGAATGAGCAGTTCTTC. Amino acids: CATMGVTRFWNEQFF.